A single sample is the source of the 4 T cell receptor beta chains below, sequenced in a study of blood T cells in healthy people across ages. Alongside a J-beta primer mix, a sample-barcoded 5' primer served in a second PCR lasting roughly 7 to 11 cycles. TCRdb fed the 5' RACE reads into MiXCR, producing one record per CDR3 protein. The sample includes about 1.5 million distinct CDR3 sequences, about 43% of them seen just once. Sequencing was carried out using blood. The receptors here all came from a woman between 18 and 29 years old in good health.

CDR3 bases: TGTGCCAGCAGTTTCATGCAGGTCTACAATGAGCAGTTCTTC. Its protein product is CASSFMQVYNEQFF. V gene TRBV12-3 or TRBV12-4 combines with J gene TRBJ2-1; D unclear. V lost 3 bases to trimming and J lost 3 bases, with 9 bases between them. The CDR3 loop spans 14 amino acids.

This chain links TRBV20-1 with TRBJ2-2; weak D call: TRBD1 (6 bases). The germline V gene has CDR1 DFQATT and CDR2 SNEGSKA (reference sequence). The CDR3 extends over 13 amino acids. V was shortened by 5 bases and J by 3 bases, with 10 bases between the two germline ends. The CDR3 DNA is TGCAGTGCTCCCGGACAGTACACCGGGGAGCTGTTTTTT. Translation: CSAPGQYTGELFF.

This chain connects TRBV6-1 to TRBJ2-1; 7 bases map to TRBD2. This CDR3 has 18 amino acids. Germline lookup yields CDR1 MNHNS and CDR2 SASEGT. The V and J ends lost 6 bases and 0 bases, in that order; junction bases with no gene match: 14. This chain's CDR3 is CASRLAGVLSSSYNEQFF. The CDR3 nucleotides are TGTGCCAGCAGGTTGGCGGGAGTACTAAGTAGCTCCTACAATGAGCAGTTCTTC.

The chain has TRBV27 and TRBJ2-7; 9 bases match TRBD1. Trimming cost V 5 bases and J 2 bases; bases outside gene matches: 4. CDR1 is MNHEY, CDR2 SMNVEV, per germline (reference sequence). The CDR3 length is 14 residues. Here the CDR3 DNA reads TGTGCCAGCAGTAAAGACAGGGGGACCTACGAGCAGTACTTC. Translation: CASSKDRGTYEQYF.